This T cell receptor beta chain was identified during a study of blood T cell repertoires in COVID-19 (dated by TCRdb to the early 2020s). The study in broad terms: Samples from collaborators originated in the United States, Italy and Spain and spanned both the acute and convalescent phases of COVID-19. The material from the prospective study consisted of cDNA or gDNA derived from T cells, B-cell-depleted T cells, or PBMCs. Subjects who had been exposed to COVID-19, were actively infected with it, or had recovered from it provided the deeply sampled blood TCRbeta repertoires that made up the dataset. The repertoires were made available in a free public database intended to serve as a resource for research on the immune response to SARS-CoV-2. Samples were obtained from the ongoing ImmuneRACE study (first 160 participants) and from 1,000 to 1,500 subjects provided by 6 global collaborators. The sample metadata nearly always contained a de-identified subject ID, COVID-19 status, age in years and sex. HLA class I and class II types, where available, came from metadata supplied by the sample provider rather than from assay-based typing. The study at large found these results: The amount of clinical and demographic metadata varied by source and participant and was provided uncurated.

TCRbeta CDR3 regions were amplified from genomic DNA using the immunoSEQ Assay, a bias-controlled multiplex PCR. Per the source publication's procedure: Nucleated cell counts per sample were estimated from amplification of reference gene primers within the assay. To quantify the absolute abundance of each unique TCRbeta CDR3 rearrangement, sequence reads were collapsed and filtered. Productive Simpson clonality was computed per sample as the square root of Simpson's diversity index over productive rearrangements. The immuneACCESS repertoire file appears here via TCRdb, limited to in-frame rearrangements. These files lack a portion of the clones; in checked studies, under half of the deficit traces to unresolved V genes, and the cause of the others is not known. That table furnishes V, J and clone size, whereas the DNA furnished D and trimming. Across this sample there are 250,000 to 350,000 clones, with approximately 87% seen only once. In total, the top ten clones hold 7.8% of the sample.

As for this clone: Its antigen target is currently unknown. Qualities for individual bases were not recorded, and no much larger clone is one base off. The sample has other DNA sequences that encode this CDR3 too.

Another Seattle source contributed samples from volunteer blood donors who had recovered from COVID-19. Each collaborating institution followed its own protocols to collect whole blood in K2EDTA tubes. For TCRbeta analysis, collaborator samples were shipped as frozen whole blood, as isolated PBMCs, or as DNA extracted from either sample type. The sample consisted of peripheral blood. The TCR originated in a woman aged 45 to 65 who had recovered from COVID-19.

The CDR3 region has the sequence CASSLGGNTGELFF. The nucleotides read TGTGCCAGCAGTTTAGGAGGGAACACCGGGGAGCTGTTTTTT. The rearrangement joined TRBV28 to TRBJ2-2, with a tentative D gene TRBD2 over 5 matching bases. The V and J ends are trimmed by 2 bases and 1 base, leaving 5 bases between them. The germline V gene supplies CDR1 MDHEN and CDR2 SYDVKM. The CDR3 holds 14 amino acids from the cysteine to the phenylalanine. Only the CDR3 part of the read is kept: 42 bases, read in frame from the first base.